These T cell receptor beta chains were read from a single sample in a study of beta chain features in type 1 diabetes. Data came from immunoSEQ multiplex PCR; TCRdb stores just in-frame clones and leaves some out. The data contain 160,000 or so clones, 8.5% to 14% of them singletons. Specimen: central memory CD4+ T cells from blood. The receptor source for this set is a man younger than 35 in good health. Both conserved end residues are part of each CDR3. Fields, in order: J gene, D gene, V gene, clone size, CDR3 DNA, CDR3 protein. A D gene is named only where the DNA matches it firmly. Size tells how often a clone was seen (once, few, many) or the class of an expanded clone, and some rows leave it out.

j_call: TRBJ2-1; d_call: TRBD1; v_call: TRBV6-5; clone_size: many; cdr3_nt: TGTGCCAGCAGCTCCGGACAGGTCTACAATGAGCAGTTCTTC; cdr3_aa: CASSSGQVYNEQFF
j_call: TRBJ2-3; d_call: TRBD2; v_call: TRBV5-1; clone_size: few; cdr3_nt: TGCGCCAGCAGCTTCGGGGGGTACACAGATACGCAGTATTTT; cdr3_aa: CASSFGGYTDTQYF
j_call: TRBJ2-5; d_call: -; v_call: TRBV19; clone_size: few; cdr3_nt: TGTGCCAGTAGTAGAGGAGAGACCCAGTACTTC; cdr3_aa: CASSRGETQYF
j_call: TRBJ2-3; d_call: TRBD1; v_call: TRBV4-2; clone_size: -; cdr3_nt: TGTGCCAGCAGCCCGAGGGGACAGGGGAACACAGATACGCAGTATTTT; cdr3_aa: CASSPRGQGNTDTQYF
j_call: TRBJ2-3; d_call: -; v_call: TRBV5-4; clone_size: -; cdr3_nt: TGTGCCAGCAGCTCTCCCAGCGGGTACACAGATACGCAGTATTTT; cdr3_aa: CASSSPSGYTDTQYF
j_call: TRBJ2-1; d_call: TRBD2; v_call: TRBV28; clone_size: -; cdr3_nt: TGTGCCAGCAGTATACTAGCGGGGGAGCTTGATGAGCAGTTCTTC; cdr3_aa: CASSILAGELDEQFF
j_call: TRBJ2-7; d_call: -; v_call: TRBV4-1; clone_size: few; cdr3_nt: TGCGCCAGCAGCCAATCCGGACCGGCCCACGAGCAGTACTTC; cdr3_aa: CASSQSGPAHEQYF
j_call: TRBJ2-3; d_call: -; v_call: TRBV11-3; clone_size: few; cdr3_nt: TGTGCCAGCAGCTTCACCAGTGGACATCGCGGGGATACGCAGTATTTT; cdr3_aa: CASSFTSGHRGDTQYF
j_call: TRBJ1-1; d_call: -; v_call: TRBV2; clone_size: -; cdr3_nt: TGTGCCAGCAGTCCGACAGGTATTAACACTGAAGCTTTCTTT; cdr3_aa: CASSPTGINTEAFF
j_call: TRBJ2-3; d_call: TRBD2; v_call: TRBV7-8; clone_size: -; cdr3_nt: TGTGCCAGCAGCTTAGGAGGCCGGGGGAGGGGAGATACGCAGTATTTT; cdr3_aa: CASSLGGRGRGDTQYF
j_call: TRBJ2-6; d_call: -; v_call: TRBV18; clone_size: few; cdr3_nt: TGTGCCAGCTCACCTACCGGGACTGGGGCCAACGTCCTGACTTTC; cdr3_aa: CASSPTGTGANVLTF
j_call: TRBJ2-3; d_call: TRBD2; v_call: TRBV5-1; clone_size: few; cdr3_nt: TGCGCCAGCAGCACCACCGGGACTAGCGTAGATACGCAGTATTTT; cdr3_aa: CASSTTGTSVDTQYF
j_call: TRBJ2-7; d_call: -; v_call: TRBV20-1; clone_size: medium-sized; cdr3_nt: TGCAGTGCTAGTGTCAGGGACGAGCAGTACTTC; cdr3_aa: CSASVRDEQYF
j_call: TRBJ2-1; d_call: -; v_call: TRBV7-2; clone_size: -; cdr3_nt: TGTGCCAGCAGCTTCGGGACTGCAACCTACAATGAGCAGTTCTTC; cdr3_aa: CASSFGTATYNEQFF
j_call: TRBJ2-5; d_call: -; v_call: TRBV15; clone_size: few; cdr3_nt: TGTGCCACCAGCAGGGATATAAAGCACAGGAAAGTCCCGGCGGAGACCCAGTACTTC; cdr3_aa: CATSRDIKHRKVPAETQYF
j_call: TRBJ2-3; d_call: -; v_call: TRBV9; clone_size: few; cdr3_nt: TGTGCCAGCAGCGTAGGGAGTCCTTGGGATACGCAGTATTTT; cdr3_aa: CASSVGSPWDTQYF
j_call: TRBJ1-1; d_call: -; v_call: TRBV29-1; clone_size: -; cdr3_nt: TGCAGCGCCTGGTTAAGGGGGAACACTGAAGCTTTCTTT; cdr3_aa: CSAWLRGNTEAFF
j_call: TRBJ2-7; d_call: -; v_call: TRBV7-3; clone_size: many; cdr3_nt: TGTGCCAGCAGCGAGGGGGGAAACTCCTACGAGCAGTACTTC; cdr3_aa: CASSEGGNSYEQYF
j_call: TRBJ1-2; d_call: -; v_call: TRBV11-2; clone_size: many; cdr3_nt: TGTGCCAGCAGCTATCCGCGGGGGCAGGATTATGGCTACACCTTC; cdr3_aa: CASSYPRGQDYGYTF
j_call: TRBJ2-3; d_call: -; v_call: TRBV6-5; clone_size: -; cdr3_nt: TGTGCCAGCAGTGCCAGAAGCAGAACAGATACGCAGTATTTT; cdr3_aa: CASSARSRTDTQYF
j_call: TRBJ2-3; d_call: -; v_call: TRBV18; clone_size: few; cdr3_nt: TGTGCCAGCTCCCGCGTCCGGGATACGCAGTATTTT; cdr3_aa: CASSRVRDTQYF
j_call: TRBJ2-7; d_call: -; v_call: TRBV4-3; clone_size: few; cdr3_nt: TGCGCCAGCAGCCAAACCCACGGCTACGAGCAGTACTTC; cdr3_aa: CASSQTHGYEQYF
j_call: TRBJ2-1; d_call: -; v_call: TRBV5-1; clone_size: few; cdr3_nt: TGCGCCAGCAGCGCCGGAATGTGGGCGCAGTTCTTC; cdr3_aa: CASSAGMWAQFF
j_call: TRBJ1-4; d_call: -; v_call: TRBV18; clone_size: -; cdr3_nt: TGTGCCAGCTCACCACCCGGGGGGCGCGAAAAACTGTTTTTT; cdr3_aa: CASSPPGGREKLFF
j_call: TRBJ2-3; d_call: -; v_call: TRBV5-4; clone_size: few; cdr3_nt: TGTGCCACATCAGGAGTCAGCACAGATACGCAGTATTTT; cdr3_aa: CATSGVSTDTQYF
j_call: TRBJ2-3; d_call: TRBD2; v_call: TRBV5-4; clone_size: few; cdr3_nt: TGTGCCAGCAGCACGAGACTAGCGGGAGATACGCAGTATTTT; cdr3_aa: CASSTRLAGDTQYF
j_call: TRBJ2-7; d_call: TRBD2; v_call: TRBV28; clone_size: few; cdr3_nt: TGTGCCAGCAGTTTGGGGGGGACTATACCCTACGAGCAGTACTTC; cdr3_aa: CASSLGGTIPYEQYF
j_call: TRBJ2-7; d_call: -; v_call: TRBV5-6; clone_size: -; cdr3_nt: TGTGCCAGCAGCTTGGAAGACGAGCAGTACTTC; cdr3_aa: CASSLEDEQYF
j_call: TRBJ2-7; d_call: -; v_call: TRBV4-2; clone_size: few; cdr3_nt: TGTGCCAGCAGCCAACAATCTGGGCGGAGGTCCTACGAGCAGTACTTC; cdr3_aa: CASSQQSGRRSYEQYF
j_call: TRBJ2-5; d_call: TRBD1; v_call: TRBV6-6; clone_size: few; cdr3_nt: TGTGCCAGCACCCCGACAGGGTCCCTGGGGACCCAGTACTTC; cdr3_aa: CASTPTGSLGTQYF
j_call: TRBJ2-3; d_call: TRBD1; v_call: TRBV11-1; clone_size: few; cdr3_nt: TGTGCCAGCAGCGTTCAGGGGGTGAATACGCAGTATTTT; cdr3_aa: CASSVQGVNTQYF
j_call: TRBJ2-5; d_call: -; v_call: TRBV2; clone_size: few; cdr3_nt: TGTGCCAGCAGTCCGCCACTAGCTCGTGGAGAGACCCAGTACTTC; cdr3_aa: CASSPPLARGETQYF
j_call: TRBJ2-1; d_call: -; v_call: TRBV7-2; clone_size: few; cdr3_nt: TGTGCCAGCAGCCCAACCCTGTCACGGAACAATGAGCAGTTCTTC; cdr3_aa: CASSPTLSRNNEQFF
j_call: TRBJ1-5; d_call: -; v_call: TRBV4-1; clone_size: -; cdr3_nt: TGCGCCAGCAGCCAAGATCACGGAGGCAATCAGCCCCAGCATTTT; cdr3_aa: CASSQDHGGNQPQHF
j_call: TRBJ1-5; d_call: -; v_call: TRBV10-3; clone_size: few; cdr3_nt: TGTGCCATCAGCTCCAACACTAATGGCAATCAGCCCCAGCATTTT; cdr3_aa: CAISSNTNGNQPQHF
j_call: TRBJ2-2; d_call: -; v_call: TRBV5-1; clone_size: few; cdr3_nt: TGCGCCAGCAGCTTGGGACAATCGAACACCGGGGAGCTGTTTTTT; cdr3_aa: CASSLGQSNTGELFF
j_call: TRBJ2-1; d_call: -; v_call: TRBV9; clone_size: few; cdr3_nt: TGTGCCAGCAGCGTAGCTGGAGGGTCCCCCTCCAATGAGCAGTTCTTC; cdr3_aa: CASSVAGGSPSNEQFF
j_call: TRBJ2-7; d_call: -; v_call: TRBV9; clone_size: -; cdr3_nt: TGTGCCAGCAGCGTCAGTTCGGGTTACGAGCAGTACTTC; cdr3_aa: CASSVSSGYEQYF
j_call: TRBJ2-7; d_call: -; v_call: TRBV7-2; clone_size: -; cdr3_nt: -; cdr3_aa: CASSNVWGTGASLYF
j_call: TRBJ2-6; d_call: -; v_call: TRBV10-2; clone_size: few; cdr3_nt: TGCGCCAGCAGTGAGTCAGGGTACGCCAACGTCCTGACTTTC; cdr3_aa: CASSESGYANVLTF
j_call: TRBJ2-7; d_call: -; v_call: TRBV9; clone_size: few; cdr3_nt: TGTGCCAGCAGCGTTAAGAGCTCCTACGAGCAGTACTTC; cdr3_aa: CASSVKSSYEQYF
j_call: TRBJ2-2; d_call: -; v_call: TRBV10-3; clone_size: few; cdr3_nt: TGTGCCATCAGAGGAGGGACAGAGACCGGGGAGCTGTTTTTT; cdr3_aa: CAIRGGTETGELFF
j_call: TRBJ1-2; d_call: -; v_call: TRBV7-2; clone_size: -; cdr3_nt: TGTGCCAGCAAGGAGGGAAATTCTAACTATGGCTACACCTTC; cdr3_aa: CASKEGNSNYGYTF
j_call: TRBJ1-3; d_call: -; v_call: TRBV28; clone_size: -; cdr3_nt: TGTGCCCACAGCCCAGGGATTGGAAACACCATATATTTT; cdr3_aa: CAHSPGIGNTIYF
j_call: TRBJ2-1; d_call: TRBD2; v_call: TRBV4-1; clone_size: -; cdr3_nt: TGCGCCAGCAGCCAAGAGGGACTAGGGGCTTCGGTACGACATGAGCAGTTCTTC; cdr3_aa: CASSQEGLGASVRHEQFF